The entry that follows covers one TCR beta chain sequence. Its antigen target is currently unknown. Base qualities are not recorded, but no much larger clone differs from it by a single base. The V and J ends are trimmed by 5 bases and 12 bases, leaving 17 bases between them. Reading from cysteine to phenylalanine, the CDR3 counts 14 amino acids. The retained sequence is limited to the CDR3, 42 bases, with the frame set at the first base. The germline V gene (reference sequence) yields MNHEY for CDR1 and SMNVEV for CDR2. Using the deep immunoSEQ assay, multiplex PCR amplified TCR CDR3 regions from genomic DNA. Extracted genomic DNA from each cell subset was distributed evenly across all wells of several immunoSEQ 96-well plates, and each plate was treated as a replicate. Each replicate PCR for sorted subsets received about 180 ng genomic DNA, equal to about 30,000 T cell genomes. Purified libraries were quantified with a Qubit 3.0 fluorometer, sized on a Bioanalyzer 2100, and re-quantified with the KAPA Library Quantification kit. Every immunoSEQ 96-well plate was sequenced on a dedicated single-read 150-cycle Illumina NextSeq 550 flow cell. The original methods were these. The immunoSEQ output contained only junctional sequences without quality scores, so filtering could not match that applied to full-length reads. Sequences were annotated with PyIR, a Python wrapper for IgBLAST v1.9, and V/J genes and CDR3 were assigned using IMGT germline references. Reads were removed for weak V/J assignments (E-value above 1e-6), missing CDR3, stop codons, out-of-frame junctions, or ambiguous translated residues. V3J clonotypes were defined as sequences sharing the same inferred V gene, J gene, and CDR3 amino acid sequence. Percentage overlap between repertoires was calculated by dividing the number of shared unique clonotypes by the size of the smaller repertoire. Repertoire richness was assessed with RTK rarefaction, the Chao1 estimator, and Recon v2.1 estimates of unobserved clonotypes. Generation probabilities were computed with OLGA for all TCRbeta clonotypes obtained by the gDNA method from several donors. TCRdb mirrors the immuneACCESS table, restricted to in-frame sequences. Some clones are absent from its copies; in checked studies, under half trace to an unresolved V gene, and the reason for the others is unknown. The V and J calls and clone size were taken over from that table, and D and trimming were inferred from the DNA. Here the sample has about 2 million clones; 85% to 95% occur a single time. Under 0.15% of the sample belongs to the ten largest clones.

This entry comes from a study of shared clonotypes between healthy human individuals (dated by TCRdb to between 2020 and 2021). Regarding the research as a whole: Three men and a couple of women, aged 18 to 49 years, made up the cohort. Per donor, three plates each were used for CD4 naive and CD4 memory, two for CD8 naive, and one for CD8 memory. Blood TCR repertoires of a handful of healthy adults were deeply sequenced to estimate repertoire size and the extent of clonotype sharing between individuals. To increase sequencing depth and limit assay-specific biases, different laboratories used diverse techniques to prepare libraries and sequence TCR repertoires. Each donor's leukapheresis produced roughly between about 0.8 and 10 billion PBMCs.

The paper's findings and limits, for the study overall: Compared with non-shared clonotypes, the clonotypes found in all four sorted-subset donors had higher generation probabilities. Even with the large sequencing depth, rarefaction of the sorted-subset datasets indicated that sequencing was incomplete. Pairwise subsampling indicated that sequencing depth was expected to affect the degree of clonotype sharing among donors. The genetic and exposure-history diversity represented was limited by the small number of donors. Naive subsets generally had larger estimated clonotype richness than memory subsets. Sampling was restricted to blood, and TCR repertoires in tissues likely differ from the TCR repertoires found in blood. About 5% of naive CD4, 3.5% of naive CD8, around 2.3% of memory CD4, and 0.4% of memory CD8 clonotypes were shared across several donors.

Healthy HIV-negative adults with no recently reported acute infections or vaccinations were included as donors. Every donor was a Caucasian adult residing in Nashville, Tennessee, USA. CD4+ T cells were enriched through magnetic negative selection, after which naive cells were positively selected on CD45RA and the remaining negative fraction served as the memory subset. Blood was obtained by leukapheresis, after which PBMCs were separated by Ficoll-Histopaque density gradient centrifugation and cryopreserved in liquid nitrogen vapor phase. Analytical flow cytometry was used to check the purity and quantity of each magnetically sorted T cell population. Genomic DNA was isolated from each sorted fraction and quantified by UV absorbance on a Nanodrop 2000c.

This TCR was recovered from a man aged 18 to 30 in good health. The specimen sequenced was naive CD4+ T cells sorted from blood. The sample's cell subset or site, from its label and the paper: CD45RA+ positively selected. This chain is built from TRBV27 and TRBJ2-6, with TRBD1 perhaps the D gene, on 5 matching bases. The CDR3 protein: CASSPRQYLGVLTF. The nucleotide sequence is given as TGTGCCAGCAGTCCCCGACAGTATCTTGGCGTCCTGACTTTC.